One sample yielded the 27 T cell receptor beta chains listed below, sequenced in a study of blood T cell repertoires in COVID-19. Sequenced by immunoSEQ multiplex PCR; TCRdb stores in-frame clones only, minus some. The sample gives 130,000 to 150,000 clones, approximately 80% of which show up once; more than 8.5% is in the top ten. Sequenced material: peripheral blood. The receptors stem from a man aged 60-69 years with active or convalescent COVID-19.

The J gene is TRBJ2-5, the V gene TRBV7-9; D may be TRBD1 (5 bases). This CDR3 spans 15 amino acids. V was clipped by 5 bases and J by 2 bases, with 15 bases between them. Germline-derived CDR1 and CDR2 are SEHNR and FQNEAQ (reference sequence). The CDR3 loop is CASSIGAGSQETQYF. In DNA, the CDR3 is TGTGCCAGCAGCATAGGTGCAGGGTCGCAAGAGACCCAGTACTTC.

This clone has only a few counts. The rearrangement joins TRBV7-2 to TRBJ2-7; the D is unclear. The V gene's germline CDR1 is SGHTA and CDR2 FQGNSA. The CDR3 runs to 15 residues. The V end lost 5 bases, the J end lost 0 bases, and 14 bases lay between the germline ends. The CDR3 bases are TGTGCCAGCAGCGCGCCACTTCCTAGCTCCTACGAGCAGTACTTC. This encodes CASSAPLPSSYEQYF.

The chain has TRBV27 and TRBJ2-5, with TRBD1 as a possible D gene (6 bases). Trimming stripped 7 bases from V and 5 bases from J, with 20 bases between. The CDR3 runs 15 residues. CDR1 is MNHEY, CDR2 SMNVEV, per germline (reference sequence). The CDR3 DNA reads TGTGCCAGCACTATTCAACAGGGATCAAAGGAGACCCAGTACTTC. Residues: CASTIQQGSKETQYF.

The chain links TRBV9 to TRBJ2-2; D unclear. The CDR3 extends over 15 amino acids. Germline CDR1 SGDLS, CDR2 YYNGEE. The germline V and J ends were trimmed by 3 bases and 3 bases, with 12 bases remaining between them. The DNA for the CDR3 is TGTGCCAGCAGCGAGCGCGCAACCTACACCGGGGAGCTGTTTTTT. Protein: CASSERATYTGELFF.

The chain couples TRBV6-5 to TRBJ1-2, with D hard to call. The CDR3 sequence is 15 residues long. Germline-derived CDR1 and CDR2 are MNHEY and SVGAGI. V was clipped by 2 bases and J by 5 bases, with 15 bases between them. The CDR3 sequence is CASSYDPSGLYGYTF. The CDR3 DNA is TGTGCCAGCAGTTACGACCCGAGTGGGCTGTATGGCTACACCTTC.

The J gene is TRBJ2-7, the V gene TRBV6-6, with 8 positions matching TRBD2. The germline V gene has CDR1 MNHNY and CDR2 SVGAGI (reference sequence). Unmatched junction bases numbered 9, after V lost 6 bases and J lost 2 bases. The CDR3 contains 15 residues. The CDR3 loop reads CASSLSGGHPYEQYF. The CDR3 region has the DNA TGTGCCAGCAGCCTCAGCGGGGGCCATCCCTACGAGCAGTACTTC.

This chain joins TRBV18 and TRBJ2-7; 8 nucleotides agree with TRBD2. Trimming removed 6 bases from V and 3 bases from J; junction bases left unmatched: 4. This CDR3 is 13 amino acids long. CDR1 is KGHSH, CDR2 LQKENI, per germline. For the CDR3, the DNA is TGTGCCAGCTCGCGGACTAGCCTCTACGAGCAGTACTTC. Amino acids: CASSRTSLYEQYF.

The J gene is TRBJ2-7, the V gene TRBV2, with D possibly TRBD2 on 6 matching bases. Germline V CDR1 and CDR2: SNHLY, FYNNEI. The CDR3 loop spans 14 amino acids. V was pared by 7 bases and J by 6 bases, with 19 bases between. The CDR3 sequence: CASTSAQVPPEQYV. The CDR3 coding sequence is TGTGCCAGCACTAGCGCCCAAGTCCCACCCGAGCAGTACGTC.

The chain joins TRBV7-2 to TRBJ1-6, with a possible D match to TRBD1 (6 bases). Trimming took 4 bases from V and 7 from J, leaving 11 bases between them. CDR1 is SGHTA and CDR2 is FQGNSA in the germline V gene. The CDR3 covers 14 residues. CDR3 protein: CASSSRGVNSPLHF. CDR3 bases: TGTGCCAGCAGCTCCAGGGGTGTCAATTCACCCCTCCACTTT.

The chain has TRBV10-3 and TRBJ2-2; TRBD2 matches 11 bases. CDR1 and CDR2 (germline): ENHRY, SYGVKD. V shed 6 bases, J shed 4 bases, and the junction held 10 bases outside the gene matches. The CDR3 totals 17 residues. The CDR3 nucleotides read TGTGCCATCAGCCGCTTCTCTAGCGGGGGGTTCACCGGGGAGCTGTTTTTT. Its translation is CAISRFSSGGFTGELFF.

This rearrangement joins TRBV5-6 to TRBJ1-2; the D gene is possibly TRBD1 (6 bases). V lost 1 base and J 3 bases, leaving 16 bases between the germline ends. In germline, CDR1 is SGHDT, CDR2 YYEEEE. There are 16 residues in the CDR3. The CDR3 is CASSLNRDKIYYGYTF. In DNA, the CDR3 is TGTGCCAGCAGCTTGAACCGGGACAAGATTTACTATGGCTACACCTTC.

The chain is built from TRBV6-5 and TRBJ2-7, with D possibly TRBD2 on 7 matching bases. Per germline, CDR1 MNHEY and CDR2 SVGAGI. V lost 6 bases and J lost 2, with 14 bases in between. This CDR3 has 14 amino acids. In DNA form, the CDR3 reads TGTGCCAGCAGGGGGGGGGACATCCCCTACGAGCAGTACGTC. This gives the protein CASRGGDIPYEQYV.

The chain has TRBV18 and TRBJ1-1; 7 nucleotides align to TRBD1. J lost 4 bases, V lost 5 bases, and 7 bases had no gene match. The CDR3 spans 14 residues. Germline V gene lookup returns CDR1 KGHSH and CDR2 LQKENI. The DNA of the CDR3 is TGTGCCAGCTCATCCTCCAGGGGGTCCACTGAAGCTTTCTTT. Translation: CASSSSRGSTEAFF.

V is TRBV6-2 or TRBV6-3 and J is TRBJ2-6, with D unclear. The CDR3 runs 15 residues. Germline V gives CDR1 MNHEY, CDR2 SVGEGT. Trimming removed 5 bases at V and 0 bases at J, with 8 bases between. The CDR3 sequence: CASSPRLSGANVLTF. The CDR3 DNA reads as TGTGCCAGCAGTCCCCGTCTCTCTGGGGCCAACGTCCTGACTTTC.

V and J are TRBV11-3 and TRBJ2-7; no clear D gene. Germline V gene data show CDR1 as SGHNT and CDR2 as YENEEA. The CDR3 extends over 13 amino acids. Trimming pared 0 bases from V and 7 bases from J, leaving 10 bases between. CDR3 DNA sequence: TGTGCCAGCAGCTTAGACCGGGTAAGGGAGCAGTACGTC. Translated: CASSLDRVREQYV.

The CDR3 is CASSRWTGLNTEAFF. In nucleotides, the CDR3 is TGTGCCAGCAGTCGATGGACAGGACTGAACACTGAAGCTTTCTTT. This chain uses TRBV27 with TRBJ1-1; 7 nucleotides line up with TRBD1. The J segment lost 0 bases and the V segment lost 5 bases, leaving 6 bases of the junction unmatched. CDR3 length equals 15 residues. Germline V gene lookup returns CDR1 MNHEY and CDR2 SMNVEV (reference sequence).

The genes are TRBV6-2 or TRBV6-3 and TRBJ2-2; D gene uncertain. V lost 2 bases and J 6 bases, leaving 13 bases between the germline ends. The length of the CDR3 is 15 residues. Germline CDR1 MNHEY, CDR2 SVGEGT. As DNA, the CDR3 is TGTGCCAGCAGTTACCGAGGTAGCCCCCCCGGGGAGCTGTTTTTT. Its translation: CASSYRGSPPGELFF.

The chain couples TRBV12-3 or TRBV12-4 to TRBJ2-7, with TRBD2 as a possible D gene (5 bases). V dropped 8 bases and J dropped 2 bases, with 10 bases sitting between them. There are 12 residues in the CDR3. The DNA of the CDR3 is TGTGCCAGCGGGGAGACACCCTACGAGCAGTACTTC. Translated, it gives CASGETPYEQYF.

This clone was seen once. This chain links TRBV2 with TRBJ2-5; 12 positions agree with TRBD2. The CDR3 runs 15 residues. V shed 3 bases and J 5 bases; nucleotides not matched to a gene: 4. The germline gives CDR1 SNHLY, CDR2 FYNNEI. CDR3 region: CASSDLLAGGETQYF. The CDR3, as DNA: TGTGCCAGCAGTGATTTGCTAGCGGGAGGGGAGACCCAGTACTTC.

This clone was seen just once. This chain uses TRBV28 with TRBJ1-5, with D tentatively TRBD1 (6 bases). The CDR3 is 19 residues long. Looked up from germline, CDR1 is MDHEN and CDR2 is SYDVKM. The V end lost 4 bases, the J end lost 0 bases, and 22 bases lay between the germline ends. This CDR3 is CASSSPFPGDNNSNQPQHF. The CDR3 DNA sequence: TGTGCCAGCAGTTCCCCGTTTCCCGGGGACAACAATAGCAATCAGCCCCAGCATTTT. The full variable domain, its missing parts supplied by reference TRBV28 and TRBJ1-5, is DVKVTQSSRYLVKRTGEKVFLECVQDMDHENMFWYRQDPGLGLRLIYFSYDVKMKEKGDIPEGYSVSREKKERFSLILESASTNQTSMYLCASSSPFPGDNNSNQPQHFGDGTRLSIL.

The chain has TRBV18 and TRBJ2-5, with D possibly matching TRBD1 (6 bases). Trimming removed 3 bases at V and 4 bases at J, with 12 bases between. CDR3 length: 14 amino acids. CDR1 and CDR2 (germline): KGHSH, LQKENI. The CDR3 DNA is TGTGCCAGCTCACCGGCAGGGGTAGGAGAGACCCAGTACTTC. Protein sequence: CASSPAGVGETQYF.

This clone has a single count. This chain links TRBV7-6 with TRBJ2-2, with 7 positions matching TRBD1. From germline, CDR1 is SGHVS and CDR2 FNYEAQ. J gave up 2 bases and V 5 bases, and 14 bases lay outside the gene matches. The CDR3 extends over 18 amino acids. CDR3 DNA sequence: TGTGCCAGCAGCACAATAAAAACCGGGACAGAAAACACCGGGGAGCTGTTTTTT. Its translation: CASSTIKTGTENTGELFF.

This clone appeared a single time. J is TRBJ2-3 and V is TRBV24-1; tentative D call: TRBD1 (6 bases). CDR1 and CDR2 (germline): KGHDR, SFDVKD. Trimming removed 4 bases at V and 0 bases at J, with 13 bases between. This CDR3 region has 16 residues. The CDR3 DNA sequence: TGTGCCACCAGTGAGACAGGAGCCGGTAGCACAGATACGCAGTATTTT. Residues: CATSETGAGSTDTQYF.

This clone was counted once. The genes are TRBV6-2 or TRBV6-3 and TRBJ1-5, with D unclear. The germline gives CDR1 MNHEY, CDR2 SVGEGT. The CDR3 is 13 residues long. Trimming removed 0 bases at V and 7 bases at J, with 7 bases between. Written as DNA, the CDR3 is TGTGCCAGCAGTTACTCCCCGGGGCAGCCCCAGCATTTT. Amino acid sequence: CASSYSPGQPQHF.

This rearrangement joins TRBV11-2 to TRBJ2-7; TRBD2 aligns across 8 bases. The CDR3 sequence is 14 residues long. The V and J ends lost 1 base and 2 bases, in that order; junction bases with no gene match: 1. Germline V gene data show CDR1 as SGHAT and CDR2 as FQNNGV. CDR3 sequence reads: CASSLAGGAYEQYV. CDR3 in DNA: TGTGCCAGCAGCTTAGCGGGAGGGGCCTACGAGCAGTACGTC.

The chain recombines TRBV2 with TRBJ2-7; D ambiguous. Germline-derived CDR1 and CDR2 are SNHLY and FYNNEI. The CDR3 has 12 amino acids. V was trimmed by 2 bases and J by 6 bases, leaving 8 bases between them. CDR3: CASSENLSEQYV. For the CDR3, the DNA is TGTGCCAGCAGTGAAAATCTTAGCGAGCAGTACGTC.

The V call is TRBV10-3, the J call TRBJ1-5; D is unresolved. Trimming left V 10 bases short and J 3 bases short, with 13 bases between. The CDR3 spans 13 residues. CDR1 and CDR2 from the germline V gene are ENHRY and SYGVKD. The CDR3: CATERDSNQPQHF. CDR3 nucleotide sequence: TGTGCCACCGAGAGGGATTCCAATCAGCCCCAGCATTTT.